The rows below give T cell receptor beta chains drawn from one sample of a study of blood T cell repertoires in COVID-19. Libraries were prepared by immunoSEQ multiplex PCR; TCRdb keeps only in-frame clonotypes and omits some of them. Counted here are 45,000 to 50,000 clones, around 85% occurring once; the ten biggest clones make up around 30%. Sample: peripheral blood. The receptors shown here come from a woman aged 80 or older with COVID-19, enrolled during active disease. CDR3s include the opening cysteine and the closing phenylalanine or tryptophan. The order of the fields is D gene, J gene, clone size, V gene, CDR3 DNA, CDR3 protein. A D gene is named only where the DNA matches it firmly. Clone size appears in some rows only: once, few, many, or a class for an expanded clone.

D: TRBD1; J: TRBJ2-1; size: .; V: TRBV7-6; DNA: TGTGCCAGCAGCTTAGCGCAGCAGGGGGCCGGGAAGTTCTTC; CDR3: CASSLAQQGAGKFF
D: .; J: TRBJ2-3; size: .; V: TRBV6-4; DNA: TGTGCCAGCAGTGCTAGACGGACAGATACGCAGTATTTT; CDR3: CASSARRTDTQYF
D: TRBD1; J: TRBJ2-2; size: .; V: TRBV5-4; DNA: TGTGCCAGCAGCTTGGAGGGGGCCCGCGCGAACACCGGGGAGCTGTTTTTT; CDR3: CASSLEGARANTGELFF
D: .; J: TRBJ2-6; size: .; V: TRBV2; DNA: TGTGCCAGCAGCGGGGAGGTCGCTGGGGCCAACGTCCTGACTTTC; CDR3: CASSGEVAGANVLTF
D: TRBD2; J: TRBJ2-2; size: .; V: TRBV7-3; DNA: TGTGCCAGCAGCCCCGGGCCTAGCGGCTACACCGGGGAGCTGTTTTTT; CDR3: CASSPGPSGYTGELFF
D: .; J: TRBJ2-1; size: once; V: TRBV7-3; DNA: TGTGCCAGCAGCCCCACAGGGCCCTATTACAATGAGCAGTTCTTC; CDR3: CASSPTGPYYNEQFF
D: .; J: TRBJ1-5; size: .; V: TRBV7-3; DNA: TGTGCCAGCAGCTTCTACAGGGAAAGGGATCAGCCCCAGCATTTT; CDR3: CASSFYRERDQPQHF
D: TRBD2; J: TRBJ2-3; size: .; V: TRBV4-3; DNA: TGCGCCAGCAGCCAAGGGGACTATGAGACAGATACGCAGTATTTT; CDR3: CASSQGDYETDTQYF
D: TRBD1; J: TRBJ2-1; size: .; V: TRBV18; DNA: TGTGCCAGCTCCCACGACAGGGGAAGACACAATGAGCAGTTCTTC; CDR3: CASSHDRGRHNEQFF
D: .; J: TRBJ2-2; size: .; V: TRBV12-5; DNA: TGTGCTAGTGGTTTGGGAGACAAGAACACCGGGGAGCTGTTTTTT; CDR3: CASGLGDKNTGELFF
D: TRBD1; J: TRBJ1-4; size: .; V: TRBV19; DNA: TGTGCCAGTAGTGAACCCGACAGGGTGCCCGAAAAACTGTTTTTT; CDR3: CASSEPDRVPEKLFF